The 17 T cell receptor beta chains below were found in one sample sequenced in a study of T cell responses to AZD1222 COVID-19 vaccine. Produced via immunoSEQ multiplex PCR; TCRdb's table is partial and in-frame only. The data show 95,000 to 150,000 clones, about nine tenths seen once. The specimen was peripheral blood, collected 28 days after the second AZD1222 dose. Receptors originate from an adult who received the AZD1222 COVID-19 vaccine.

The V and J genes are TRBV11-2 and TRBJ2-5; a weak D match, TRBD1 (6 bases). This CDR3 spans 15 amino acids. Germline assignment: CDR1 SGHAT and CDR2 FQNNGV. Trimming removed 5 bases at V and 5 bases at J, with 18 bases between. The CDR3 sequence is CASSHGQQRRETQYF. The CDR3 DNA sequence: TGTGCCAGCAGCCACGGACAGCAGCGGAGGGAGACCCAGTACTTC.

The chain couples TRBV9 to TRBJ1-2, with unresolved D. CDR3 length equals 13 residues. V lost 6 bases and J 2 bases, leaving 11 bases between the germline ends. Germline CDR1 SGDLS, CDR2 YYNGEE. CDR3 amino acids: CASTFTGNYGYTF. In DNA form, the CDR3 reads TGTGCCAGCACCTTTACCGGGAACTATGGCTACACCTTC.

This clone showed up just once. This chain links TRBV29-1 with TRBJ1-5; no reliable D call. CDR3 size: 13 residues. V lost 1 base, J lost 2 bases, and 6 bases lay in between. Germline-derived CDR1 and CDR2 are SQVTM and ANQGSEA. The CDR3 is CSVEGGGNQPQHF. As DNA, the CDR3 is TGCAGCGTTGAAGGTGGCGGCAATCAGCCCCAGCATTTT.

This chain uses TRBV5-1 with TRBJ2-3; D is perhaps TRBD2 (6 bases). The CDR3 runs 15 residues. Trimming stripped 4 bases from V and 4 bases from J, with 16 bases between. Germline CDR1 is SGHRS and CDR2 is YFSETQ. The CDR3 DNA reads as TGCGCCAGCAGCGGTACGTTATCGGGGGCAGATACGCAGTATTTT. This sequence encodes CASSGTLSGADTQYF.

The chain combines TRBV24-1 with TRBJ2-1, with TRBD2 matching over 9 bases. The V and J ends lost 2 bases and 2 bases, in that order; junction bases with no gene match: 12. Germline CDR1 KGHDR, CDR2 SFDVKD. The CDR3 is made up of 19 amino acids. Written as DNA, the CDR3 is TGTGCCACCAGTGATTCCCTAAACCTAGGCGGGAGGGCCTACAATGAGCAGTTCTTC. Encoded protein: CATSDSLNLGGRAYNEQFF.

The V and J genes are TRBV7-2 and TRBJ2-2; TRBD2 aligns across 10 bases. Per the germline V gene, CDR1 is SGHTA and CDR2 is FQGNSA. The CDR3 consists of 19 residues. V was clipped by 7 bases and J by 0 bases; unmatched bases: 14. CDR3 coding DNA: TGTGCCAGCACCCCCCGGCTAGCGGGAGTTGGAGCGAACACCGGGGAGCTGTTTTTT. This gives the protein CASTPRLAGVGANTGELFF.

This chain connects TRBV5-1 to TRBJ2-1, with 11 bases lining up with TRBD1. V lost 2 bases, J lost 5 bases, and 3 bases stayed unmatched. Germline-derived CDR1 and CDR2 are SGHRS and YFSETQ. This CDR3 comprises 15 residues. Here the CDR3 reads CASSFGTGGNNEQFF. CDR3 nucleotide sequence: TGCGCCAGCAGCTTCGGGACAGGGGGAAACAATGAGCAGTTCTTC.

This chain connects TRBV18 to TRBJ1-3; D is perhaps TRBD1 (5 bases). The length of the CDR3 is 17 residues. The V and J ends lost 2 bases and 0 bases respectively, with 14 bases between them. The germline CDR1 and CDR2 sequences are KGHSH and LQKENI. The DNA for the CDR3 is TGTGCCAGCTCACCAAATTTTCCAGGGTCCTCTGGAAACACCATATATTTT. Encoded protein: CASSPNFPGSSGNTIYF.

The V and J genes are TRBV27 and TRBJ2-7, with 8 bases lining up with TRBD2. V dropped 0 bases and J dropped 3; count of bases not matched to a gene: 10. This CDR3 contains 17 residues. Looked up from germline, CDR1 is MNHEY and CDR2 is SMNVEV (reference sequence). The DNA of the CDR3 is TGTGCCAGCAGTTTATCCTGGGCGGGGGGTTTGTACTACGAGCAGTACTTC. Translating it yields CASSLSWAGGLYYEQYF.

The chain links TRBV29-1 to TRBJ2-3, with 9 bases fitting TRBD2. Per germline, CDR1 SQVTM and CDR2 ANQGSEA. The J segment lost 2 bases and the V segment lost 5 bases, leaving 11 bases of the junction unmatched. The CDR3 contains 16 residues. The chain's CDR3 is CSVSGRGRGDTDTQYF. CDR3 coding DNA: TGCAGCGTTTCGGGCCGCGGGAGGGGCGACACAGATACGCAGTATTTT.

V is TRBV7-2 and J is TRBJ1-2; 7 positions agree with TRBD1. Germline CDR1 and CDR2: SGHTA and FQGNSA. The J segment lost 2 bases and the V segment lost 1 base, leaving 7 bases of the junction unmatched. The length of the CDR3 is 16 residues. CDR3 amino acids: CASSLGPGQINYGYTF. In DNA form, the CDR3 reads TGTGCCAGCAGCTTAGGACCGGGACAGATAAACTATGGCTACACCTTC. Together with reference TRBV7-2 and TRBJ1-2, the CDR3 gives the full variable domain: GAGVSQSPSNKVTEKGKDVELRCDPISGHTALYWYRQSLGQGLEFLIYFQGNSAPDKSGLPSDRFSAERTGGSVSTLTIQRTQQEDSAVYLCASSLGPGQINYGYTFGSGTRLTVV.

The CDR3 bases are TGTGCCAGCAGTTTTGCGAGTCAGAATGAAAAACTGTTTTTT. Its translation: CASSFASQNEKLFF. The V and J genes are TRBV28 and TRBJ1-4; D not resolved. V shed 3 bases and J shed 5 bases, with 10 bases lying between them. CDR3 length: 14 residues. Germline V gives CDR1 MDHEN, CDR2 SYDVKM.

The chain is built from TRBV6-5 and TRBJ1-1; 8 bases fit TRBD1. Germline lookup yields CDR1 MNHEY and CDR2 SVGAGI. With V trimmed by 4 bases and J by 4 bases, 5 bases remained unmatched. The CDR3 covers 14 residues. CDR3: CASSSIGQGTEAFF. DNA for the CDR3: TGTGCCAGCAGTTCCATCGGACAGGGCACTGAAGCTTTCTTT.

The chain couples TRBV15 to TRBJ1-2; 7 positions agree with TRBD1. The V and J ends lost 2 bases and 2 bases, in that order; junction bases with no gene match: 2. CDR1 LNHNV and CDR2 YYDKDF come from the germline V gene (reference sequence). The CDR3 covers 14 residues. The CDR3 reads CATSRLGQNYGYTF. In nucleotides, the CDR3 is TGTGCCACCAGCAGACTGGGACAGAACTATGGCTACACCTTC.

This chain links TRBV12-3 or TRBV12-4 with TRBJ1-1; a weak D match, TRBD1 (5 bases). The CDR3 loop spans 13 amino acids. V was pared by 1 base and J by 3 bases, with 6 bases between. The DNA of the CDR3 is TGTGCCAGCAGTTTAGAAGGGGACACTGAAGCTTTCTTT. Amino acids: CASSLEGDTEAFF.

The V call is TRBV18, the J call TRBJ1-6, with 9 positions matching TRBD1. V lost 3 bases to trimming and J lost 8 bases; unmatched junction nucleotides: 14. Germline CDR1 and CDR2: KGHSH and LQKENI. This CDR3 region has 18 residues. The CDR3 is CASSPFGTGMGQDSPLHF. The CDR3 DNA follows: TGTGCCAGCTCACCTTTCGGGACAGGGATGGGACAAGATTCACCCCTCCACTTT.

This chain's CDR3 is CASSQDQGISYEQYF. DNA for the CDR3: TGTGCCAGCAGCCAAGACCAGGGTATCTCCTACGAGCAGTACTTC. This chain connects TRBV4-2 to TRBJ2-7, with D tentatively TRBD1 (5 bases). The CDR3 is made up of 15 amino acids. The V gene's germline CDR1 is LGHNA and CDR2 YNFKEQ. V was clipped by 0 bases and J by 0 bases, with 9 bases between them.